A selection of T cell receptor beta chains follows, all from one sample in a study of shared clonotypes between healthy human individuals. Measured with immunoSEQ multiplex PCR; TCRdb has only the in-frame clones, and not every one. The table has about 2.2 million clones, 85% to 95% seen once. The sample taken for sequencing was naive CD8+ T cells from PBMCs. The receptors shown here come from a man younger than 35 in good health. Some clones in this sample may be carry-over from other donors' samples. Each CDR3 is given with its conserved first and last residue. A D gene is named only where the DNA matches it firmly. Not every row has a clone size; where given, it reads once, few, many or a size class.

.	TRBV4-3	.	TRBJ1-1	CASSPTSGTRGMNTEAFF	TGCGCCAGCAGCCCCACTTCGGGGACACGGGGCATGAACACTGAAGCTTTCTTT
.	TRBV5-5	.	TRBJ1-5	CASSLFTGNQPQHF	TGTGCCAGCAGCTTGTTTACAGGCAATCAGCCCCAGCATTTT
TRBD1	TRBV7-9	.	TRBJ2-3	CASSWSTGGGDTQYF	TGTGCCAGCAGCTGGAGTACAGGGGGAGGAGATACGCAGTATTTT
TRBD1	TRBV13	.	TRBJ1-2	CASSPRQGGVGGYTF	TGTGCCAGCAGCCCAAGACAGGGTGGTGTTGGTGGCTACACCTTC
TRBD1	TRBV18	.	TRBJ1-1	CASSPDGTDTSRGQGPEAFF	TGTGCCAGCTCACCAGACGGGACAGACACATCCAGGGGACAGGGTCCTGAAGCTTTCTTT
.	TRBV9	.	TRBJ2-1	CASSEGNRADEQFF	TGTGCCAGCAGCGAGGGGAACAGGGCCGATGAGCAGTTCTTC
TRBD1	TRBV27	.	TRBJ1-2	CASSARTGGVNGYTF	TGTGCCAGCAGTGCCCGGACAGGGGGGGTAAATGGCTACACCTTC
.	TRBV15	.	TRBJ2-1	CATSRDLGGPSYNEQFF	TGTGCCACCAGCAGAGATCTTGGTGGACCGTCCTACAATGAGCAGTTCTTC
.	TRBV28	.	TRBJ1-2	CASSYKGLSYTF	TGTGCCAGCAGTTACAAGGGCCTGAGCTACACCTTC
TRBD2	TRBV5-6	.	TRBJ2-5	CASSSPVGGWYQETQYF	TGTGCCAGCAGCTCGCCCGTCGGGGGGTGGTACCAAGAGACCCAGTACTTC
TRBD2	TRBV9	.	TRBJ2-5	CASSAMGLAGDQETQYF	TGTGCCAGCAGCGCCATGGGACTAGCGGGCGACCAAGAGACCCAGTACTTC
.	TRBV10-2	.	TRBJ2-1	CASRRAVDYNEQFF	TGCGCCAGCAGGAGGGCAGTAGATTACAATGAGCAGTTCTTC
TRBD2	TRBV6-1	.	TRBJ2-7	CASSEYVGVAGVALREQYF	TGTGCCAGCAGTGAATACGTAGGGGTAGCGGGAGTAGCCCTTCGGGAGCAGTACTTC
.	TRBV29-1	.	TRBJ2-1	CSVVGGLELHNEQFF	TGCAGCGTTGTGGGGGGCCTTGAGCTACACAATGAGCAGTTCTTC
TRBD2	TRBV14	.	TRBJ2-7	CASSQGFSGRGGYEQYF	TGTGCCAGCAGCCAAGGCTTTAGCGGGCGGGGGGGCTACGAGCAGTACTTC
.	TRBV15	.	TRBJ1-2	CATSSYSSRDGYTF	TGTGCCACCAGCAGTTACAGCTCGCGTGATGGCTACACCTTC
.	TRBV19	.	TRBJ1-5	CASSQARGKVKPQHF	TGTGCCAGTAGTCAGGCGAGGGGTAAGGTGAAGCCCCAGCATTTT
TRBD2	TRBV4-1	.	TRBJ2-5	CASRTISSGRGRLKETQYF	TGCGCCAGCAGGACTATATCTAGCGGGAGGGGACGACTCAAAGAGACCCAGTACTTC
TRBD2	TRBV29-1	.	TRBJ2-7	CSVGGGTYEQYF	TGCAGCGTTGGGGGAGGGACCTACGAGCAGTACTTC
TRBD2	TRBV7-8	.	TRBJ2-1	CASSPPLADYNEQFF	TGTGCCAGCAGCCCCCCACTAGCGGATTACAATGAGCAGTTCTTC
TRBD2	TRBV9	.	TRBJ2-3	CASTGTSGRTDTQYF	TGTGCCAGCACCGGGACTAGCGGCCGCACAGATACGCAGTATTTT
.	TRBV28	.	TRBJ2-7	CASSTRDGPYEQYF	TGTGCCAGCTCTACCCGGGACGGACCCTACGAGCAGTACTTC
.	TRBV18	.	TRBJ2-7	CASSPGQIYEQYF	TGTGCCAGCTCACCGGGACAAATCTACGAGCAGTACTTC
TRBD2	TRBV6-6	.	TRBJ2-1	CASSYVAGGRNEQFF	TGTGCCAGCAGTTACGTGGCGGGAGGGCGCAATGAGCAGTTCTTC
.	TRBV29-1	.	TRBJ2-7	CSVDEGYEQYF	TGCAGCGTTGACGAGGGATACGAGCAGTACTTC
.	TRBV7-9	once	TRBJ2-2	CASSLQGQELFF	TGTGCCAGCAGCCTTCAGGGCCAGGAGCTGTTTTTT
.	TRBV27	.	TRBJ1-2	CASSLSWNSRFYGYTF	TGTGCCAGCAGTTTATCTTGGAACAGCCGATTCTATGGCTACACCTTC
.	TRBV27	.	TRBJ1-2	CASSLSWVGYGYTF	TGTGCCAGCAGTTTATCGTGGGTCGGCTATGGCTACACCTTC
.	TRBV27	.	TRBJ2-7	CASSLADRPSYEQYF	TGTGCCAGCAGTTTAGCAGACAGGCCATCCTACGAGCAGTACTTC
.	TRBV4-1	.	TRBJ1-1	CASSQDLILGAFF	TGCGCCAGCAGCCAAGATCTCATCCTAGGAGCTTTCTTT
.	TRBV7-8	.	TRBJ2-7	CASSPRTYYEQYF	TGTGCCAGCAGCCCGCGGACATACTACGAGCAGTACTTC
.	TRBV7-3	.	TRBJ2-7	CASSLTYGTTYEQYF	TGTGCCAGCAGCTTAACTTACGGGACAACCTACGAGCAGTACTTC
.	TRBV7-8	.	TRBJ1-1	CASSMTAWMNTEAFF	TGTGCCAGCAGCATGACAGCCTGGATGAACACTGAAGCTTTCTTT
.	TRBV29-1	once	TRBJ2-3	CSVRSSTDTQYF	TGCAGCGTTCGGAGTAGCACAGATACGCAGTATTTT
.	TRBV19	.	TRBJ2-1	CATHGAGSYNEQFF	TGTGCCACTCATGGGGCAGGCTCCTACAATGAGCAGTTCTTC